The source of this TCR beta chain is a study of OX40 agonist ivuxolimab in advanced cancers. Study summary: Ivuxolimab, an antibody that agonizes OX40 (CD134), was administered to the patients. Eligibility admitted prior anti-PD-1, anti-PD-L1 or anti-CTLA-4 therapy; about 40% had some. Study-wide results and limits: Expanded clones belonging to CD8+ T cells outnumbered, on average, those of CD4+.

The length of the CDR3 is 16 residues. The V and J ends lost 1 base and 3 bases respectively, with 13 bases between them. Germline lookup yields CDR1 SGHRS and CDR2 YFSETQ. TCRdb's copy holds only in-frame clones and misses some; the assay was immunoSEQ multiplex PCR. The repertoire has tens of thousands of clones, approximately 86% of them found once; the top ten carry about 5.5%. This clone has just one count. What it binds is not known. The material was CD4+ or CD8+ T cells sorted from blood, obtained in a trial of the OX40 agonist ivuxolimab. The chain couples TRBV5-1 to TRBJ2-2; possibly TRBD1 for D (7 bases). This TCR derives from an adult with an advanced solid tumor such as melanoma, head and neck, liver or kidney cancer. CDR3 DNA sequence: TGCGCCAGCAGCTTGATGCCAGGGGGGCACACCGGGGAGCTGTTTTTT. Protein sequence: CASSLMPGGHTGELFF. The full variable domain, its missing parts supplied by reference TRBV5-1 and TRBJ2-2, is KAGVTQTPRYLIKTRGQQVTLSCSPISGHRSVSWYQQTPGQGLQFLFEYFSETQRNKGNFPGRFSGRQFSNSRSEMNVSTLELGDSALYLCASSLMPGGHTGELFFGEGSRLTVL.